A single sample gave rise to the 16 T cell receptor beta chains below, sequenced in a study of CD8 T cells in ankylosing spondylitis. TCRdb called the 5' RACE reads again in MiXCR, with one record for every CDR3 protein. Of 150,000 to 200,000 distinct CDR3 sequences listed, roughly 12% are singletons. The source material was blood, either unsorted or a sorted T cell fraction (not recorded which). The receptors originated from a male donor with ankylosing spondylitis or in good health (not recorded which).

This clonotype has ten or more counts. The CDR3 region has the DNA TGCGCCAGCAGCCAGACTAGTGATACAGATACGCAGTATTTT. It specifies CASSQTSDTDTQYF. The V and J genes are TRBV5-1 and TRBJ2-3; weak D call: TRBD2 (6 bases). Germline values: CDR1 SGHRS, CDR2 YFSETQ. This CDR3 region has 14 residues. Trimming shortened V by 4 bases and J by 3 bases, and 12 bases separated the two germline ends. Full variable domain (remainder filled in from reference TRBV5-1 and TRBJ2-3): KAGVTQTPRYLIKTRGQQVTLSCSPISGHRSVSWYQQTPGQGLQFLFEYFSETQRNKGNFPGRFSGRQFSNSRSEMNVSTLELGDSALYLCASSQTSDTDTQYFGPGTRLTVL.

This clonotype has a count of ten or more. This chain joins TRBV12-3 or TRBV12-4 and TRBJ2-7; D might be TRBD2 (5 bases). This CDR3 contains 12 residues. Trimming removed 2 bases at V and 6 bases at J, with 8 bases between. The CDR3 loop reads CASSLRESEQYF. CDR3 coding DNA: TGTGCCAGCAGTTTACGGGAAAGCGAGCAGTACTTC.

This clonotype was recorded a few times. The DNA for the CDR3 is TGTGCCAGCAGCGGCAGGGGCACAGATACGCAGTATTTT. Translation gives CASSGRGTDTQYF. V gene TRBV7-9 combines with J gene TRBJ2-3; a weak D match, TRBD1 (5 bases). V lost 5 bases, J lost 1 base, and 7 bases lay in between. The CDR3 totals 13 residues. Germline V gives CDR1 SEHNR, CDR2 FQNEAQ (reference sequence).

This clonotype was observed a handful of times. This chain connects TRBV7-9 to TRBJ1-2; D call uncertain. V shed 6 bases and J shed 4 bases, with 9 bases lying between them. The V gene's germline CDR1 is SEHNR and CDR2 FQNEAQ (reference sequence). This CDR3 has 12 residues. As DNA, the CDR3 is TGTGCCAGCAGTCCGACCGGCTATGGCTACACCTTC. Translation gives CASSPTGYGYTF. Full variable domain (remainder filled in from reference TRBV7-9 and TRBJ1-2): DTGVSQNPRHKITKRGQNVTFRCDPISEHNRLYWYRQTLGQGPEFLTYFQNEAQLEKSRLLSDRFSAERPKGSFSTLEIQRTEQGDSAMYLCASSPTGYGYTFGSGTRLTVV.

This clonotype appeared many times. Here the CDR3 reads CASSQVQGPYNEQFF. As DNA, the CDR3 is TGTGCCAGCAGCCAAGTGCAGGGGCCCTACAATGAGCAGTTCTTC. The chain carries TRBV3-1 and TRBJ2-1, with D tentatively TRBD1 (6 bases). The CDR3 consists of 15 residues. The V and J ends lost 1 base and 2 bases respectively, with 9 bases between them. Germline assignment: CDR1 LGHDT and CDR2 YNNKEL (reference sequence).

Notes on this clonotype: This may stem from a read error, because a much larger clone lies one nucleotide away. The chain is built from TRBV11-2 and TRBJ2-1; possible D gene TRBD2, 6 bases. Trimming left V 4 bases short and J 9 bases short, with 19 bases between. Germline CDR1 and CDR2: SGHAT and FQNNGV. The CDR3 runs to 15 residues. CDR3 sequence: CASSSPGGAIGEQFF. The CDR3 coding sequence is TGTGCCAGCAGCTCCCCAGGAGGGGCGATCGGTGAGCAGTTCTTC.

This clonotype was seen a few times. CDR3 bases: TGTGCCAGTAGTATGGATAACACCTCGAGGGAGCCCCAGCATTTT. Its translation is CASSMDNTSREPQHF. The chain uses TRBV19 and TRBJ1-5; D is ambiguous. CDR3 size: 15 residues. The V and J ends lost 3 bases and 8 bases respectively, with 17 bases between them. Germline CDR1 and CDR2: LNHDA and SQIVND (reference sequence).

This clonotype was detected many times. V and J are TRBV18 and TRBJ1-2, with D unresolved. This CDR3 contains 15 residues. Trimming took 2 bases from V and 4 from J, leaving 14 bases between them. Germline V gives CDR1 KGHSH, CDR2 LQKENI. The CDR3 region is CASSPSRNRGYGYTF. In nucleotides, the CDR3 is TGTGCCAGCTCACCAAGCAGGAACCGGGGCTATGGCTACACCTTC.

This clonotype was observed a handful of times. The rearrangement joins TRBV11-2 to TRBJ2-1; 7 bases are shared with TRBD2. The V segment lost 6 bases and the J segment 3 bases; nucleotides outside the gene matches: 5. The CDR3 is made up of 14 amino acids. CDR1 is SGHAT, CDR2 FQNNGV, per germline. In nucleotides, the CDR3 is TGTGCCAGCAGACCCTCTAGCGGCTACAATGAGCAGTTCTTC. Its translation is CASRPSSGYNEQFF.

Concerning this clonotype: Possible read error: a much larger clone is one base away. This chain uses TRBV9 with TRBJ2-3; maybe TRBD2 (6 bases). Germline CDR1 reads SGDLS; CDR2 reads YYNGEE. The CDR3 covers 15 residues. CDR3 sequence: CASTRDSISTDTRYF. In DNA form, the CDR3 reads TGTGCCAGCACCCGGGACTCCATATCTACAGATACGCGGTATTTT.

The sample holds many counts of this clonotype. The genes are TRBV20-1 and TRBJ2-1; 10 bases align to TRBD2. The V gene's germline CDR1 is DFQATT and CDR2 SNEGSKA (reference sequence). J was trimmed by 7 bases and V by 2 bases; bases with no gene match: 8. CDR3 size: 15 residues. CDR3 residues: CSARSASGSRNEQFF. In nucleotides, the CDR3 is TGCAGTGCTAGATCGGCTAGCGGGAGTCGGAATGAGCAGTTCTTC.

This clonotype occurred a few times. The chain recombines TRBV5-6 with TRBJ2-7; D is possibly TRBD1 (6 bases). The germline CDR1 and CDR2 sequences are SGHDT and YYEEEE. Trimming removed 4 bases at V and 0 bases at J, with 11 bases between. CDR3 length: 14 amino acids. In nucleotides, the CDR3 is TGTGCCAGCAGCCTACGGACAGACTCCTACGAGCAGTACTTC. This sequence encodes CASSLRTDSYEQYF.

About this clonotype itself: This may stem from a read error, because a much larger clone lies one nucleotide away. The chain is built from TRBV20-1 and TRBJ2-5; 12 positions match TRBD2. V was pared by 6 bases and J by 4 bases, with 9 bases of the junction left unmatched. The CDR3 sequence is 15 residues long. CDR1 is DFQATT, CDR2 SNEGSKA, per germline (reference sequence). For the CDR3, the DNA is TGCAGTGCCTCAGGCGCTAGCGGGAGGGTAGAGACCCAGTACTTC. It codes for CSASGASGRVETQYF.

This clonotype was seen at least ten times. The V and J genes are TRBV6-5 and TRBJ2-3; D not resolved. V was pared by 0 bases and J by 2 bases, with 9 bases between. This CDR3 has 15 amino acids. Looked up from germline, CDR1 is MNHEY and CDR2 is SVGAGI. The CDR3 nucleotides are TGTGCCAGCAGTTACTCCGGCTCTCCCACAGATACGCAGTATTTT. Protein product: CASSYSGSPTDTQYF.

The V and J genes are TRBV12-3 or TRBV12-4 and TRBJ2-2, with 12 bases identical to TRBD2. V gave up 11 bases and J gave up 5 bases; unmatched junction bases: 6. This CDR3 spans 14 amino acids. The CDR3: CALRLAGGTGELFF. The CDR3 region has the DNA TGTGCCCTCAGGCTAGCGGGGGGGACCGGGGAGCTGTTTTTT.

This clonotype was recorded a few times. The chain has TRBV12-3 or TRBV12-4 and TRBJ2-5; 8 bases are a match to TRBD1. Trimming at V came to 6 bases and at J to 4 bases, leaving 10 bases not matched to a gene. This CDR3 comprises 15 residues. The CDR3 DNA reads TGTGCCAGCAGCATCGGACAGGGAGATAGAGAGACCCAGTACTTC. It specifies CASSIGQGDRETQYF.